The entry below describes one T cell receptor beta chain. Its antigen is undetermined. Each CDR3 protein is one row after TCRdb ran MiXCR on the multiplex PCR reads. The sample has fewer than 300,000 distinct CDR3 sequences, about 32% seen once. Breast cancer patients provided tissue from their axillary draining lymph nodes. The data were obtained in a study of breast tumors, draining lymph nodes, adjacent tissues. This CDR3 is 16 amino acids long. The germline CDR1 and CDR2 sequences are SNHLY and FYNNEI. Trimming at V came to 3 bases and at J to 0 bases, leaving 4 bases not matched to a gene. Study-wide points: Tumor repertoires ranked between lymph nodes and nontumor tissue in diversity, with V and J gene preferences. Luminal-like breast cancer showed significantly higher tumor–nontumor repertoire similarity than basal-like. That most tumor T cells come from lymph nodes remained unproven.

The chain carries TRBV2 and TRBJ2-3; 9 bases are shared with TRBD2. This receptor was taken from a female donor with breast cancer. Some clones in this sample may be carry-over from other donors' samples. Sequencing was performed on axillary lymph node tissue. The CDR3 coding sequence is TGTGCCAGCAGTGACTCGGGGACTAGCAGCACAGATACGCAGTATTTT. This sequence encodes CASSDSGTSSTDTQYF.